Listed here are 32 T cell receptor beta chains from one sample, sequenced in a study of shared clonotypes between healthy human individuals. TCRdb's table, derived via immunoSEQ multiplex PCR, lists solely in-frame clones and lacks some. The table has 2,500,000 or so clones, around nine tenths seen once. Sequencing was carried out using naive CD4+ T cells sorted from blood. Indicated subset: CD45RA+ positively selected. These receptors all come from a man younger than 30 in good health.

About this clone itself: At the DNA level, this CDR3 is encoded by other sequences in the same sample as well. The chain couples TRBV6-1 to TRBJ1-4; possibly TRBD1 for D (6 bases). V lost 5 bases and J 4 bases, leaving 11 bases between the germline ends. Germline V lookup: CDR1 MNHNS, CDR2 SASEGT. The CDR3 consists of 14 residues. CDR3 protein: CASSSGGLNEKLFF. CDR3 nucleotide sequence: TGTGCCAGCAGTTCTGGGGGCCTTAATGAAAAACTGTTTTTT.

Worth noting for this clone: The same CDR3 is also encoded by other DNA sequences in this sample. V and J are TRBV7-8 and TRBJ1-1; D may be TRBD1 (6 bases). V was cut by 2 bases and J by 5 bases, with 9 bases left in between. Germline CDR1 is SGHVS and CDR2 is FQNEAQ. This CDR3 region has 13 residues. CDR3 nucleotide sequence: TGTGCCAGCAGCTTAAGAGGGGGAACTGAAGCTTTCTTT. This codes for CASSLRGGTEAFF.

This chain links TRBV18 with TRBJ2-2; D ambiguous. The CDR3 covers 13 residues. Germline CDR1 and CDR2: KGHSH and LQKENI. V lost 3 bases and J 6 bases, leaving 8 bases between the germline ends. The CDR3 loop is CASSPVASGELFF. The CDR3 bases are TGTGCCAGCTCACCTGTTGCTTCCGGGGAGCTGTTTTTT.

The gene calls are TRBV5-6 and TRBJ2-1; 8 bases fit TRBD2. The CDR3 covers 17 residues. The J segment lost 7 bases and the V segment lost 1 base, leaving 13 bases of the junction unmatched. Germline CDR1 and CDR2: SGHDT and YYEEEE. The CDR3 protein is CASSLTLTSGGGNEQFF. The CDR3 DNA follows: TGTGCCAGCAGCTTGACGCTCACTAGCGGTGGGGGGAATGAGCAGTTCTTC.

V is TRBV18 and J is TRBJ2-7; TRBD2 matches at 13 bases. This CDR3 contains 16 residues. The junction had 5 bases not matched to a gene; V was cut back by 3 bases and J by 3 bases. Germline CDR1 and CDR2: KGHSH and LQKENI. The CDR3 nucleotides read TGTGCCAGCTCACCCACCTGGACTAGCGGGGGCTACGAGCAGTACTTC. Amino acid sequence: CASSPTWTSGGYEQYF.

V gene TRBV10-3 combines with J gene TRBJ1-3; D ambiguous. V lost 0 bases and J lost 3, with 6 bases in between. Germline CDR1 and CDR2: ENHRY and SYGVKD. CDR3 length: 14 residues. CDR3 region: CAISESNVGNTIYF. The CDR3 DNA sequence: TGTGCCATCAGTGAGTCGAACGTTGGAAACACCATATATTTT.

V is TRBV27 and J is TRBJ1-5; tentative D call: TRBD1 (6 bases). Trimming cost V 3 bases and J 2 bases, with 11 bases left between them. CDR3 length: 15 amino acids. CDR1 and CDR2 (germline): MNHEY, SMNVEV (reference sequence). Here the CDR3 reads CASSFTGSGNQPQHF. CDR3 nucleotide sequence: TGTGCCAGCAGTTTCACAGGGAGTGGCAATCAGCCCCAGCATTTT.

V is TRBV5-1 and J is TRBJ2-2; possibly TRBD1 or TRBD2 for D (5 bases each). The CDR3 loop spans 14 amino acids. The germline V gene has CDR1 SGHRS and CDR2 YFSETQ. V was trimmed by 1 base and J by 7 bases, leaving 11 bases between them. The chain's CDR3 is CASSLQGRNGELFF. For the CDR3, the DNA is TGCGCCAGCAGCTTGCAGGGACGGAACGGGGAGCTGTTTTTT.

The genes are TRBV6-5 and TRBJ2-5; 7 bases line up with TRBD1. The J call is in doubt because the DNA end fits TRBJ2-7 better. CDR1 and CDR2 (germline): MNHEY, SVGAGI. There are 14 residues in the CDR3. The CDR3 reads CASSLITGAYEQYF. In DNA form, the CDR3 reads TGTGCCAGCAGTTTGATCACAGGGGCCTACGAGCAGTACTTC.

The chain has TRBV7-9 and TRBJ1-2; no clear D gene. V was clipped by 5 bases and J by 4 bases, with 14 bases between them. CDR1 SEHNR and CDR2 FQNEAQ come from the germline V gene (reference sequence). The CDR3 sequence is 14 residues long. CDR3 sequence (DNA): TGTGCCAGCAGCCGCGATCCATCTGGCTATGGCTACACCTTC. Translating it yields CASSRDPSGYGYTF. Variable domain in full (rest from reference TRBV7-9 and TRBJ1-2): DTGVSQNPRHKITKRGQNVTFRCDPISEHNRLYWYRQTLGQGPEFLTYFQNEAQLEKSRLLSDRFSAERPKGSFSTLEIQRTEQGDSAMYLCASSRDPSGYGYTFGSGTRLTVV.

In this sample, this clone turned up once. This rearrangement joins TRBV12-5 to TRBJ1-1; 8 nucleotides align to TRBD1. Germline V CDR1 and CDR2: LGHNT, FRNRAP. This CDR3 contains 15 residues. J was trimmed by 2 bases and V by 3 bases; bases with no gene match: 5. This chain's CDR3 is CASGFIDRGNTEAFF. The CDR3 region has the DNA TGTGCTAGTGGTTTTATTGACAGGGGCAACACTGAAGCTTTCTTT.

CDR3 sequence (DNA): TGTGCCAGCAGCTTGCGCGGGGGCGATTCTGAAGCTTTCTTT. It codes for CASSLRGGDSEAFF. The chain is built from TRBV5-4 and TRBJ1-1, with D possibly matching TRBD1 (6 bases). Germline V gene data show CDR1 as SGHNT and CDR2 as YYREEE (reference sequence). Trimming pared 1 base from V and 6 bases from J, leaving 13 bases between. This CDR3 comprises 14 residues.

CDR3 in DNA: TGTGCCAGTAAGGAGAGGACAACTAATGAAAAACTGTTTTTT. As protein: CASKERTTNEKLFF. The rearrangement joins TRBV19 to TRBJ1-4; D unresolved. Trimming left V 7 bases short and J 0 bases short, with 9 bases between. CDR3 length: 14 amino acids. Germline V gene data show CDR1 as LNHDA and CDR2 as SQIVND (reference sequence).

This clone was counted once. The V and J genes are TRBV10-3 and TRBJ2-7, with 8 bases lining up with TRBD1. CDR1 and CDR2 from the germline V gene are ENHRY and SYGVKD. The V gene end was trimmed by 4 bases and the J gene end by 6 bases; junction bases not matched to a gene: 8. CDR3 length equals 14 residues. In DNA, the CDR3 is TGTGCCATCAGTGGTAGGACAGGGAGCGGCGAGCAGTACTTC. This encodes CAISGRTGSGEQYF.

V usage is TRBV7-8 and J usage is TRBJ2-7; 11 bases are shared with TRBD2. V lost 5 bases, J lost 4 bases, and 7 bases stayed unmatched. CDR3 size: 15 residues. Germline CDR1 reads SGHVS; CDR2 reads FQNEAQ. The CDR3 is CASSPLAGGLYEQYF. In DNA, the CDR3 is TGTGCCAGCAGCCCGTTAGCGGGGGGGCTGTACGAGCAGTACTTC.

The rearrangement links TRBV4-1 to TRBJ1-5; D not certain. Germline V gene data show CDR1 as MGHRA and CDR2 as YSYEKL. The V end lost 2 bases, the J end lost 4 bases, and 12 bases lay between the germline ends. CDR3 length: 15 residues. This CDR3 reads CASSQTLGGNQPQHF. For the CDR3, the DNA is TGCGCCAGCAGCCAAACGCTAGGCGGTAATCAGCCCCAGCATTTT.

This chain links TRBV4-3 with TRBJ1-4, with D possibly matching TRBD1 (5 bases). This CDR3 spans 15 amino acids. V dropped 6 bases and J dropped 0 bases, with 11 bases sitting between them. Germline V CDR1 and CDR2: LGHNA, YSLEER. CDR3 amino acids: CASRWTGATNEKLFF. Written as DNA, the CDR3 is TGCGCCAGCAGATGGACGGGGGCAACTAATGAAAAACTGTTTTTT.

Concerning this clone: The same CDR3 can be traced to other DNA sequences in this sample. The chain employs TRBV6-1 and TRBJ1-1, with 9 nucleotides matching TRBD1. J was trimmed by 4 bases and V by 3 bases; bases with no gene match: 3. The CDR3 loop spans 14 amino acids. Germline V gene sequence: CDR1 MNHNS, CDR2 SASEGT. CDR3 nucleotides: TGTGCCAGCAGTGAGGACAGGGGTTCCACTGAAGCTTTCTTT. Protein: CASSEDRGSTEAFF.

The V call is TRBV10-3, the J call TRBJ2-1, with D possibly being TRBD1 or TRBD2 (5 bases each). Germline V lookup: CDR1 ENHRY, CDR2 SYGVKD. This CDR3 comprises 15 residues. The V and J ends lost 2 bases and 6 bases respectively, with 14 bases between them. CDR3 in amino acids: CAISEVLGDFNEQFF. CDR3 nucleotide sequence: TGTGCCATCAGTGAGGTACTAGGGGATTTCAATGAGCAGTTCTTC.

As concerns this clone: The same CDR3 can be traced to other DNA sequences in this sample. This chain uses TRBV6-5 with TRBJ1-1, with D tentatively TRBD1 (6 bases). Per germline, CDR1 MNHEY and CDR2 SVGAGI. V lost 7 bases, J lost 6 bases, and 9 bases lay in between. CDR3 length equals 11 residues. Here the CDR3 reads CASTQGSEAFF. CDR3 bases: TGTGCCAGCACCCAGGGGTCTGAAGCTTTCTTT.

This rearrangement joins TRBV5-6 to TRBJ2-7; 9 bases agree with TRBD1. With 2 bases clipped from V and 2 bases from J, the junction kept 5 bases outside the gene matches. The CDR3 loop spans 15 amino acids. CDR1 and CDR2 from the germline V gene are SGHDT and YYEEEE. As DNA, the CDR3 is TGTGCCAGCAGCTTCGGACAGGGGCGGACCTACGAGCAGTACTTC. The encoded protein is CASSFGQGRTYEQYF.

The chain employs TRBV7-2 and TRBJ2-1; 7 bases fit TRBD2. The CDR3 is 15 residues long. The trim removed 6 bases at V and 4 bases at J, leaving 9 bases unmatched. Germline CDR1 reads SGHTA; CDR2 reads FQGNSA. CDR3 bases: TGTGCCAGCAGTCCGGGAGCGGGACCTTACAATGAGCAGTTCTTC. Translated, it gives CASSPGAGPYNEQFF.

In regard to this clone: Other DNA sequences within the sample encode an identical CDR3. The chain recombines TRBV2 with TRBJ2-7; 8 bases agree with TRBD2. Germline loops: CDR1 SNHLY, CDR2 FYNNEI. This CDR3 is built from 14 residues. Trimming cost V 6 bases and J 2 bases; bases outside gene matches: 6. This chain's CDR3 is CASRASGGAYEQYF. The CDR3 DNA reads as TGTGCCAGCAGAGCTTCCGGGGGGGCCTACGAGCAGTACTTC.

The chain carries TRBV5-4 and TRBJ2-7; 7 bases agree with TRBD1. Germline CDR1 is SGHNT and CDR2 is YYREEE (reference sequence). Losses at the gene ends were 5 bases for V and 1 base for J; bases not matched to a gene: 6. CDR3 length equals 14 residues. The CDR3 sequence: CASRDKQGSYEQYF. The CDR3 DNA is TGTGCCAGCAGAGATAAACAGGGGTCCTACGAGCAGTACTTC. Supplemented by reference TRBV5-4 and TRBJ2-7, the full variable domain reads ETGVTQSPTHLIKTRGQQVTLRCSSQSGHNTVSWYQQALGQGPQFIFQYYREEENGRGNFPPRFSGLQFPNYSSELNVNALELDDSALYLCASRDKQGSYEQYFGPGTRLTVT.

This clone occurred a few times. The chain has TRBV27 and TRBJ1-2; D is unclear. V dropped 6 bases and J dropped 7 bases, with 12 bases sitting between them. CDR1 is MNHEY and CDR2 is SMNVEV in the germline V gene (reference sequence). CDR3 length: 12 amino acids. CDR3 sequence (DNA): TGTGCCAGCAGCCCGTATGGGCTTGGCTACACCTTC. Its protein product is CASSPYGLGYTF.

The chain is built from TRBV6-5 and TRBJ2-1; D might be TRBD2 (6 bases). CDR1 is MNHEY, CDR2 SVGAGI, per germline. V lost 2 bases and J 1 base, leaving 6 bases between the germline ends. The length of the CDR3 is 14 residues. In DNA, the CDR3 is TGTGCCAGCAGTTACGGGGGGTCCTACAATGAGCAGTTCTTC. Its protein product is CASSYGGSYNEQFF.

This clone was recorded once. This chain links TRBV10-3 with TRBJ1-1; D remains unclear. Germline CDR1 reads ENHRY; CDR2 reads SYGVKD. This CDR3 spans 12 amino acids. Trimming left V 9 bases short and J 6 bases short, with 14 bases between. The DNA of the CDR3 is TGTGCCATTAGCGAGGCCCTGGCTGAAGCTTTCTTT. Its translation is CAISEALAEAFF.

This clone was detected only once. The gene calls are TRBV18 and TRBJ2-5; perhaps TRBD1 as D (7 bases). This CDR3 is built from 13 residues. V lost 5 bases and J lost 5, with 12 bases in between. Germline values: CDR1 KGHSH, CDR2 LQKENI. The CDR3 nucleotides read TGTGCCAGCTCAGCACAGGGGAGGGAGACCCAGTACTTC. Translated: CASSAQGRETQYF. The full variable domain, its missing parts supplied by reference TRBV18 and TRBJ2-5, is NAGVMQNPRHLVRRRGQEARLRCSPMKGHSHVYWYRQLPEEGLKFMVYLQKENIIDESGMPKERFSAEFPKEGPSILRIQQVVRGDSAAYFCASSAQGRETQYFGPGTRLLVL.

A single count supports this clone. Written as DNA, the CDR3 is TGTGCCAGCAGTTACTCAGGCAGGGGAGTGGGTTACGAGCAGTACTTC. This encodes CASSYSGRGVGYEQYF. This rearrangement joins TRBV6-5 to TRBJ2-7; perhaps TRBD1 as D (6 bases). Trimming stripped 0 bases from V and 4 bases from J, with 16 bases between. The CDR3 is 16 residues long. Germline loops: CDR1 MNHEY, CDR2 SVGAGI.

The chain combines TRBV19 with TRBJ1-2; D uncertain. V lost 5 bases, J lost 0 bases, and 10 bases lay in between. The CDR3 totals 14 residues. CDR1 LNHDA and CDR2 SQIVND come from the germline V gene (reference sequence). CDR3 nucleotides: TGTGCCAGTAGTGCACAGATAGCTAACTATGGCTACACCTTC. Translating it yields CASSAQIANYGYTF.

The V call is TRBV13, the J call TRBJ1-4, with D unclear. Trimming took off 6 bases at V and 7 bases at J, with 18 bases between the two ends. CDR3 size: 15 residues. Looked up from germline, CDR1 is PRHDT and CDR2 is FYEKMQ (reference sequence). The CDR3 spells CASRARAQTSEKLFF. The CDR3 region has the DNA TGTGCCAGCAGGGCGAGGGCCCAGACAAGTGAAAAACTGTTTTTT.

This clone was detected a few times. The genes are TRBV27 and TRBJ2-7; D is unclear. Trimming removed 4 bases at V and 9 bases at J, with 10 bases between. CDR3 length: 11 residues. CDR1 and CDR2 (germline): MNHEY, SMNVEV (reference sequence). DNA for the CDR3: TGTGCCAGCAGTTCGCGACTCGGGCAGTACTTC. Encoded protein: CASSSRLGQYF.